The T cell receptor beta chain under discussion was sequenced for a study of T cell responses to AZD1222 COVID-19 vaccine. Study-wide results and limits: Spike regions recognized by vaccine-associated CD4 TCRs spanned the protein, led by 160-218 and 743-854. Variant regions that are unmutated are reportedly the target of nearly half of spike-specific TCRs.

In the case of this clone: Its specificity is not known.

The table came from immunoSEQ multiplex PCR; TCRdb's copy has only in-frame clones and leaves some out. This sample yields approximately 140,000 clones, of which over 90% are seen a single time; 5% to 5.5% belongs to the top ten. This CDR3 region has 17 residues. The V end was cut by 5 bases, the J end by 5 bases, with 24 bases between. Germline loops: CDR1 SNHLY, CDR2 FYNNEI. This material consisted of peripheral blood, taken on day 0 of AZD1222 vaccination. The TCR sequence derives from an adult in good health. This chain joins TRBV2 and TRBJ2-5; a possible D gene is TRBD2 (6 bases). The CDR3 DNA reads as TGTGCCAGCAGTACTAGCCCTCAGGGCGATTCCTGGGAGACCCAGTACTTC. Amino acids: CASSTSPQGDSWETQYF.